The 4 T cell receptor beta chains below were found in one sample sequenced in a study of T cell repertoires in cytomegalovirus infection. TCRdb passed the reads through MiXCR, listing each CDR3 protein once. The sample has just under 500,000 distinct CDR3 sequences, roughly a third seen once. Their antigens are not known. Specimen: cultured PBMCs, collected from culture after CMV antigen stimulation. Receptors originate from a human donor in good health (CMV status not recorded). Some clones in this sample may be carry-over from other donors' samples.

V and J are TRBV6-5 and TRBJ2-5, with D perhaps TRBD2 (6 bases). CDR1 and CDR2 from the germline V gene are MNHEY and SVGAGI. The length of the CDR3 is 15 residues. V lost 2 bases and J lost 5, with 15 bases in between. CDR3: CASSYRGGVRETQYF. CDR3 nucleotide sequence: TGTGCCAGCAGTTACCGTGGCGGGGTCCGGGAGACCCAGTACTTC.

The genes are TRBV6-2 or TRBV6-3 and TRBJ2-7; tentative D call: TRBD1 (6 bases). This CDR3 spans 12 amino acids. CDR1 is MNHEY and CDR2 is SVGEGT in the germline V gene. V was cut by 10 bases and J by 6 bases, with 16 bases left in between. The CDR3 coding sequence is TGTGCCACAGAGGACAGTCGGCTCGAGCAGTACGTC. Protein sequence: CATEDSRLEQYV.

This clonotype occurred a few times. The V call is TRBV30, the J call TRBJ2-5; 12 nucleotides agree with TRBD2. CDR1 and CDR2 from the germline V gene are GTSNPN and SVGIG (reference sequence). The CDR3 is 15 residues long. Losses at the gene ends were 2 bases for V and 5 bases for J; bases not matched to a gene: 6. This CDR3 reads CAWSLAGGPMETQYF. CDR3 nucleotide sequence: TGTGCCTGGAGTCTAGCGGGAGGGCCAATGGAGACCCAGTACTTC.

V usage is TRBV28 and J usage is TRBJ2-5, with D possibly matching TRBD1 (6 bases). The V end was cut by 6 bases, the J end by 4 bases, with 18 bases between. Germline V gene sequence: CDR1 MDHEN, CDR2 SYDVKM. The CDR3 is made up of 15 amino acids. The CDR3 coding sequence is TGTGCCAGCAGCCTACTAGGGGGAACGGGAGAGACCCAGTACTTC. This gives the protein CASSLLGGTGETQYF. The variable domain in full, with the rest retrieved from reference TRBV28 and TRBJ2-5, is DVKVTQSSRYLVKRTGEKVFLECVQDMDHENMFWYRQDPGLGLRLIYFSYDVKMKEKGDIPEGYSVSREKKERFSLILESASTNQTSMYLCASSLLGGTGETQYFGPGTRLLVL.